This T cell receptor (beta chain) was sequenced during a study of shared T cell receptors in the human thymus. The CDR3 is made up of 21 amino acids. Trimming cost V 5 bases and J 0 bases, with 29 bases left between them. Germline V gene data show CDR1 as SGHVS and CDR2 as FNYEAQ. TCRdb keeps only in-frame clones here, not all; method: immunoSEQ multiplex PCR. This table holds some 700,000 clones, 70% to 90% found once. These data were also filed under a second study, of human thymus T cells.

J is TRBJ2-1 and V is TRBV7-6; maybe TRBD1 (6 bases). Sequencing was carried out using thymocytes. The source of this sequence is a girl younger than two with a congenital heart defect. Written as DNA, the CDR3 is TGTGCCAGCAGCCGAGGTCAAAGAGGGGGTTCTTCTGGAGGCTCCTACAATGAGCAGTTCTTC. It encodes CASSRGQRGGSSGGSYNEQFF. The full variable domain, its missing parts supplied by reference TRBV7-6 and TRBJ2-1, is GAGVSQSPRYKVTKRGQDVALRCDPISGHVSLYWYRQALGQGPEFLTYFNYEAQQDKSGLPNDRFSAERPEGSISTLTIQRTEQRDSAMYRCASSRGQRGGSSGGSYNEQFFGPGTRLTVL.